The 27 T cell receptor beta chains below all came from one sample that was sequenced in a study of cytomegalovirus exposure and HLA in healthy donors. The PCR had 60 Vbeta and 13 Jbeta primers. The repertoire was sequenced with immunoSEQ multiplex PCR; TCRdb's copy has only in-frame clones and lacks some. In the table there are some 130,000 clones, 79% of which are singletons. The sequenced material came from PBMCs. All receptors derive from a man in his forties or fifties in good health and CMV-seropositive.

The J gene is TRBJ2-7, the V gene TRBV25-1; 7 bases align to TRBD2. The V and J ends lost 1 base and 0 bases, in that order; junction bases with no gene match: 3. The germline V gene encodes CDR1 MGHDK and CDR2 SYGVNS. The CDR3 covers 15 residues. The CDR3 region has the DNA TGTGCCAGCAGTGAATCTAGCGGTTACTCCTACGAGCAGTACTTC. Protein sequence: CASSESSGYSYEQYF.

In its sample, this clone was seen once. The CDR3 DNA sequence: TGTGCCAGCTCCGCAGCAAGGACTAGAGGCACAGATACGCAGTATTTT. It yields the protein CASSAARTRGTDTQYF. This chain uses TRBV18 with TRBJ2-3; 7 bases fit TRBD2. Germline loops: CDR1 KGHSH, CDR2 LQKENI. V was pared by 6 bases and J by 1 base, with 10 bases of the junction left unmatched. The CDR3 extends over 16 amino acids.

The chain employs TRBV27 and TRBJ2-6; TRBD1 might be the D (5 bases). Germline V gene data show CDR1 as MNHEY and CDR2 as SMNVEV (reference sequence). V lost 4 bases and J lost 2, with 6 bases in between. The CDR3 sequence is 14 residues long. The CDR3 sequence is CASSYRPGANVLTF. CDR3 nucleotide sequence: TGTGCCAGCAGTTACAGGCCTGGGGCCAACGTCCTGACTTTC.

This clone was found a few times. The CDR3 DNA reads TGTGCCAGCAGCTACCGGGGTAGCGGGGTTACGCAGTATTTT. This translates into CASSYRGSGVTQYF. The chain uses TRBV5-6 and TRBJ2-3; 8 positions agree with TRBD2. Per germline, CDR1 SGHDT and CDR2 YYEEEE. V gave up 3 bases and J gave up 8 bases; unmatched junction bases: 8. The CDR3 has 14 amino acids.

The CDR3 DNA sequence: TGTGCCAGCAGCTTAGGGGGCGGCCGCTCCCATCAGCCCCAGCATTTT. Translation gives CASSLGGGRSHQPQHF. V usage is TRBV7-9 and J usage is TRBJ1-5, with a weak D call TRBD1 (5 bases). V dropped 1 base and J dropped 5 bases, with 15 bases sitting between them. Germline V lookup: CDR1 SEHNR, CDR2 FQNEAQ (reference sequence). The CDR3 sequence is 16 residues long.

The chain employs TRBV4-1 and TRBJ1-6; D remains ambiguous. This CDR3 region has 14 residues. V was shortened by 4 bases and J by 1 base, with 5 bases between the two germline ends. Germline loops: CDR1 MGHRA, CDR2 YSYEKL. CDR3 residues: CASSRQSYNSPLHF. DNA of the CDR3: TGCGCCAGCAGCCGGCAATCCTATAATTCACCCCTCCACTTT.

This sequence joins TRBV7-9 and TRBJ2-7, with TRBD2 matching 10 bases. The trim removed 9 bases at V and 6 bases at J, leaving 8 bases unmatched. In germline, CDR1 is SEHNR, CDR2 FQNEAQ (reference sequence). The CDR3 is 13 residues long. The CDR3 loop is CASVLAGEGEQYF. CDR3 sequence (DNA): TGTGCCAGTGTTCTAGCGGGAGAGGGCGAGCAGTACTTC.

The chain uses TRBV7-8 and TRBJ2-2; the match to TRBD2 covers 12 bases. Trimming at V came to 3 bases and at J to 5 bases, leaving 7 bases not matched to a gene. This CDR3 region has 17 residues. CDR1 is SGHVS and CDR2 is FQNEAQ in the germline V gene. The CDR3 is CASSLQTSGRRTGELFF. The CDR3 region has the DNA TGTGCCAGCAGCTTGCAGACTAGCGGGAGACGGACCGGGGAGCTGTTTTTT.

A remark on this clone: One end of the junction is discordant with germline, which a read error may explain. The V and J genes are TRBV7-9 and TRBJ1-1; 9 nucleotides align to TRBD1. The CDR3 consists of 12 residues. Per germline, CDR1 SEHNR and CDR2 FQNEAQ (reference sequence). The CDR3 reads CSSTNRGREAFF. The CDR3 DNA follows: TGTTCCAGCACTAACAGGGGGCGGGAGGCTTTCTTT.

This chain joins TRBV18 and TRBJ2-2, with 10 bases matching TRBD2. The CDR3 is 17 amino acids. With 5 bases clipped from V and 0 bases from J, the junction kept 6 bases outside the gene matches. The germline V gene has CDR1 KGHSH and CDR2 LQKENI. The CDR3 DNA follows: TGTGCCAGCTCATCCCGGACTAGCGGCGCGAACACCGGGGAGCTGTTTTTT. Translation gives CASSSRTSGANTGELFF.

This clone was picked up one time. V gene TRBV5-1 combines with J gene TRBJ2-5; TRBD1 matches 7 bases. V lost 4 bases and J lost 1; bases outside the gene matches: 4. The CDR3 is 14 amino acids. Looked up from germline, CDR1 is SGHRS and CDR2 is YFSETQ. The CDR3 here is CASSAGGAQETQYF. The CDR3 bases are TGCGCCAGCAGCGCAGGGGGTGCCCAAGAGACCCAGTACTTC.

This clone appeared a few times. This sequence joins TRBV6-1 and TRBJ1-2; D is unresolved. Germline-derived CDR1 and CDR2 are MNHNS and SASEGT. The CDR3 is 12 residues long. The ends were cut back, 4 bases at V and 8 bases at J, with 11 bases in the middle. CDR3 coding DNA: TGTGCCAGCAGTGGCGCAGGTTTGGGCTACACCTTC. Protein sequence: CASSGAGLGYTF.

The chain carries TRBV11-3 and TRBJ2-7, with 7 bases that match TRBD2. Germline V gene sequence: CDR1 SGHNT, CDR2 YENEEA. Germline trimming cut 5 bases from V and 6 bases from J; bases unmatched to any gene: 7. The CDR3 consists of 13 residues. CDR3 nucleotides: TGTGCCAGCAGCCCACTAGCGTCGGGCGAGCAGTACTTC. Residues: CASSPLASGEQYF.

The rearrangement joins TRBV2 to TRBJ2-2; tentative D call: TRBD2 (6 bases). CDR1 and CDR2 from the germline V gene are SNHLY and FYNNEI. V lost 7 bases and J 1 base, leaving 10 bases between the germline ends. This CDR3 region has 14 residues. As DNA, the CDR3 is TGTGCCAGCAAAGCGGGCCTGAACACCGGGGAGCTGTTTTTT. It encodes CASKAGLNTGELFF.

J is TRBJ2-1 and V is TRBV5-1; 8 bases line up with TRBD2. From germline, CDR1 is SGHRS and CDR2 YFSETQ. J lost 7 bases, V lost 5 bases, and 5 bases had no gene match. The CDR3 contains 13 residues. CDR3: CASSVGGRNEQFF. CDR3 sequence (DNA): TGCGCCAGCAGTGTAGGCGGGAGGAATGAGCAGTTCTTC. Variable domain in full (rest from reference TRBV5-1 and TRBJ2-1): KAGVTQTPRYLIKTRGQQVTLSCSPISGHRSVSWYQQTPGQGLQFLFEYFSETQRNKGNFPGRFSGRQFSNSRSEMNVSTLELGDSALYLCASSVGGRNEQFFGPGTRLTVL.

This chain joins TRBV7-3 and TRBJ2-7; tentative D call: TRBD2 (7 bases). CDR1 is SGHTA and CDR2 is FQGTGA in the germline V gene. The CDR3 has 14 amino acids. Between the trimmed V and J ends, which lost 5 bases and 4 bases, there was a span of 15 bases. CDR3 residues: CASSRGGGAYEQYF. The CDR3 DNA reads TGTGCCAGCAGCCGGGGAGGGGGGGCGTACGAGCAGTACTTC. Full variable domain (rest looked up from reference TRBV7-3 and TRBJ2-7): GAGVSQTPSNKVTEKGKYVELRCDPISGHTALYWYRQSLGQGPEFLIYFQGTGAADDSGLPNDRFFAVRPEGSVSTLKIQRTERGDSAVYLCASSRGGGAYEQYFGPGTRLTVT.

The V call is TRBV2, the J call TRBJ2-5, with D unclear. Trimming removed 1 base at V and 7 bases at J, with 13 bases between. CDR1 SNHLY and CDR2 FYNNEI come from the germline V gene. This CDR3 comprises 14 residues. In DNA, the CDR3 is TGTGCCAGCAGTGAAGTTGAACGCCCGGGGACCCAGTACTTC. Its translation: CASSEVERPGTQYF.

The J gene is TRBJ2-5, the V gene TRBV4-1; 9 bases fit TRBD2. CDR3 size: 15 residues. With V trimmed by 2 bases and J by 2 bases, 3 bases remained unmatched. Germline CDR1 and CDR2: MGHRA and YSYEKL. CDR3 nucleotides: TGCGCCAGCAGCCAACCCCTAGCGGGGCAAGAGACCCAGTACTTC. This sequence encodes CASSQPLAGQETQYF.

The chain joins TRBV10-2 to TRBJ2-7; 11 bases are a match to TRBD1. The CDR3 loop spans 16 amino acids. With V trimmed by 2 bases and J by 3 bases, 6 bases remained unmatched. Germline V gene data show CDR1 as WSHSY and CDR2 as SAAADI. The CDR3 region is CASSESRTGGLYEQYF. CDR3 coding DNA: TGCGCCAGCAGTGAGAGTCGGACAGGGGGCCTCTACGAGCAGTACTTC.

The chain uses TRBV7-9 and TRBJ2-7, with 9 bases aligning to TRBD2. The length of the CDR3 is 13 residues. The J segment lost 0 bases and the V segment lost 11 bases, leaving 5 bases of the junction unmatched. Germline assignment: CDR1 SEHNR and CDR2 FQNEAQ (reference sequence). The CDR3 DNA follows: TGTGCCGCGGGGGGGGCAGGCTCCTACGAGCAGTACTTC. Translation: CAAGGAGSYEQYF. The full variable domain, completed using reference TRBV7-9 and TRBJ2-7, is DTGVSQNPRHKITKRGQNVTFRCDPISEHNRLYWYRQTLGQGPEFLTYFQNEAQLEKSRLLSDRFSAERPKGSFSTLEIQRTEQGDSAMYLCAAGGAGSYEQYFGPGTRLTVT.

This CDR3 is CASSLPQGSLSGNRRTYEQYF. The CDR3 DNA sequence: TGTGCCAGCAGTTTACCCCAGGGAAGTCTTAGCGGTAATCGGAGGACTTACGAGCAGTACTTC. The J gene is TRBJ2-7, the V gene TRBV28, with D perhaps TRBD2 (6 bases). This CDR3 has 21 residues. Deletions cut 2 bases from V and 4 bases from J, with 33 bases between. In germline, CDR1 is MDHEN, CDR2 SYDVKM.

This clone was found a few times. The chain recombines TRBV7-9 with TRBJ1-1; D unclear. Trimming stripped 3 bases from V and 0 bases from J, with 14 bases between. Looked up from germline, CDR1 is SEHNR and CDR2 is FQNEAQ (reference sequence). The CDR3 spans 16 residues. CDR3 sequence (DNA): TGTGCCAGCAGCTTTGGCAGGATCGTTTTGAACACTGAAGCTTTCTTT. Translated: CASSFGRIVLNTEAFF.

The J gene is TRBJ2-3, the V gene TRBV15; possibly TRBD1 for D (6 bases). The V gene lost 2 bases and the J gene lost 0 bases, with 12 bases spanning the gap. The CDR3 is 16 amino acids. The germline V gene has CDR1 LNHNV and CDR2 YYDKDF (reference sequence). CDR3 loop: CATSRLGAPSTDTQYF. The CDR3 nucleotides read TGTGCCACCAGCAGATTGGGGGCCCCTAGCACAGATACGCAGTATTTT.

This clone was found a few times. J is TRBJ2-7 and V is TRBV19, with 10 bases identical to TRBD2. The J segment lost 1 base and the V segment lost 8 bases, leaving 8 bases of the junction unmatched. The CDR3 sequence is 15 residues long. Germline V gene data show CDR1 as LNHDA and CDR2 as SQIVND (reference sequence). CDR3 sequence: CASSPSGGGSYEQYF. The CDR3 DNA sequence: TGTGCCAGTTCCCCGAGCGGGGGGGGGTCCTACGAGCAGTACTTC.

The chain uses TRBV15 and TRBJ1-1; no clear D. Trimming shortened V by 4 bases and J by 7 bases, and 7 bases separated the two germline ends. This CDR3 region has 11 residues. Germline V gene data show CDR1 as LNHNV and CDR2 as YYDKDF (reference sequence). The CDR3 loop is CATSNTVEAFF. The CDR3 nucleotides are TGTGCCACCAGCAATACAGTTGAAGCTTTCTTT.

This clone was detected only a few times. The genes are TRBV6-4 and TRBJ2-1; TRBD2 agrees at 9 bases. Germline V gene data show CDR1 as MRHNA and CDR2 as SNTAGT. The CDR3 is 16 residues long. Trimming removed 5 bases from V and 6 bases from J; junction bases left unmatched: 11. The DNA for the CDR3 is TGTGCCAGCAGTCCGAGGGAACTAGCGGGTGCCAATGAGCAGTTCTTC. Translated, it gives CASSPRELAGANEQFF.

The chain employs TRBV19 and TRBJ1-1; a possible D gene is TRBD1 (5 bases). Looked up from germline, CDR1 is LNHDA and CDR2 is SQIVND (reference sequence). V lost 3 bases, J lost 3 bases, and 11 bases lay in between. The CDR3 covers 14 residues. CDR3 nucleotide sequence: TGTGCCAGTAGTATTCCGGGGGTGGACACTGAAGCTTTCTTT. The encoded protein is CASSIPGVDTEAFF. Combining the CDR3 with reference TRBV19 and TRBJ1-1 gives the whole variable domain DGGITQSPKYLFRKEGQNVTLSCEQNLNHDAMYWYRQDPGQGLRLIYYSQIVNDFQKGDIAEGYSVSREKKESFPLTVTSAQKNPTAFYLCASSIPGVDTEAFFGQGTRLTVV.